Each of the 2 T cell receptor beta chains below was sequenced from the same sample in a study of shared clonotypes between healthy human individuals. Using immunoSEQ multiplex PCR, the repertoire was profiled, and TCRdb retains in-frame clones only, with some absent. The sample includes about 1.1 million clones, 60% to 85% of them seen just once. Sequencing input: memory CD4+ T cells from PBMCs. The subset was: CD45RA-negative fraction. These receptor sequences come from a man aged 18 to 30 in good health. Some clones in this sample may be carry-over from other donors' samples.

The rearrangement links TRBV25-1 to TRBJ2-7; D is undetermined. The CDR3 length is 16 residues. V shed 3 bases and J shed 2 bases, with 17 bases lying between them. From germline, CDR1 is MGHDK and CDR2 SYGVNS. DNA for the CDR3: TGTGCCAGCAGTGATTTTCCTTCCGGGCCTACCTACGAGCAGTACTTC. Its protein is CASSDFPSGPTYEQYF.

The CDR3 here is CSAVWDSQETQYF. Here the CDR3 DNA reads TGCAGCGCCGTGTGGGACAGCCAAGAGACCCAGTACTTC. This chain uses TRBV29-1 with TRBJ2-5; 7 nucleotides agree with TRBD1. V was clipped by 7 bases and J by 1 base; unmatched bases: 6. CDR3 length: 13 residues. Germline loops: CDR1 SQVTM, CDR2 ANQGSEA.